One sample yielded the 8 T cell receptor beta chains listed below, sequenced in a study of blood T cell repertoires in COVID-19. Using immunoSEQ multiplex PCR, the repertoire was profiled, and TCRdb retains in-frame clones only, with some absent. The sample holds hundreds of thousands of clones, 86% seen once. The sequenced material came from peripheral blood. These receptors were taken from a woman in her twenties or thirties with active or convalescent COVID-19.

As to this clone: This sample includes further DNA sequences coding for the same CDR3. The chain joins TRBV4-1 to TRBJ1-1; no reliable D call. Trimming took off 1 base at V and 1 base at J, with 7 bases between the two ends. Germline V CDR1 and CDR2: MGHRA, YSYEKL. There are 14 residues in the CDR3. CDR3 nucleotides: TGCGCCAGCAGCCAAGGGCACCCGAACACTGAAGCTTTCTTT. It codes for CASSQGHPNTEAFF.

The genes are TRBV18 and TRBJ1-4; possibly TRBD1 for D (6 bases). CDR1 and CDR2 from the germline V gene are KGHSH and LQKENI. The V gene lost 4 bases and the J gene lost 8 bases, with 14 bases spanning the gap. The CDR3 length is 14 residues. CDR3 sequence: CASSRGHQGEKLFF. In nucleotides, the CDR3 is TGTGCCAGCTCACGGGGGCATCAGGGGGAAAAACTGTTTTTT.

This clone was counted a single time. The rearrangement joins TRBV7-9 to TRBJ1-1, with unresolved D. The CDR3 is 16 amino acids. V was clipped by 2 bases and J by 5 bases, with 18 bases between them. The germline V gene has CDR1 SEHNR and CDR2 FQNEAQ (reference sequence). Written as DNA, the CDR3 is TGTGCCAGCAGCTTACTGCGGGTTTCGGGGTGGACTGAAGCTTTCTTT. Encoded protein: CASSLLRVSGWTEAFF.

DNA of the CDR3: TGTGCCAGCAGCTTATGGACAGGGGGCGAAGCTTTCTTT. Encoded protein: CASSLWTGGEAFF. This sequence joins TRBV11-2 and TRBJ1-1; 11 nucleotides match TRBD1. J was trimmed by 8 bases and V by 2 bases; bases with no gene match: 1. CDR1 SGHAT and CDR2 FQNNGV come from the germline V gene. This CDR3 spans 13 amino acids.

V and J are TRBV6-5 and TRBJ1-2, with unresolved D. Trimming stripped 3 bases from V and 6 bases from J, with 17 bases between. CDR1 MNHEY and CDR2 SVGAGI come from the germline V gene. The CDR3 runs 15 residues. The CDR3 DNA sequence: TGTGCCAGCAGTTATAACGTCGCTGGCACCCATGGCTACACCTTC. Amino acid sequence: CASSYNVAGTHGYTF.

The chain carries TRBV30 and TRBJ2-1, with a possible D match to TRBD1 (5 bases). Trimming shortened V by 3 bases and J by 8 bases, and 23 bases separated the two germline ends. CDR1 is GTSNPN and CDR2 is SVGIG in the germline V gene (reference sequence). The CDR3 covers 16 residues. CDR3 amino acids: CAWRETPPGRAHEQFF. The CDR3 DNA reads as TGTGCCTGGAGGGAGACCCCTCCGGGCAGGGCCCATGAGCAGTTCTTC.

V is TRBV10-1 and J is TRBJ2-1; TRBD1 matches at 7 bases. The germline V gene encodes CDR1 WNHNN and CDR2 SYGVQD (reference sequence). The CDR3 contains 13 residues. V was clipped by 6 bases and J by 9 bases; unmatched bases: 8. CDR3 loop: CASRDTGAGEQFF. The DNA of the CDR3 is TGCGCCAGCAGGGACACAGGGGCAGGTGAGCAGTTCTTC.

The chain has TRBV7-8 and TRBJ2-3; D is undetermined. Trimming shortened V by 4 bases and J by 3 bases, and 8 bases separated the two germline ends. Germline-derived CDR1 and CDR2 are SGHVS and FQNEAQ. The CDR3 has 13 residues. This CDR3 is CASSSVNTDTQYF. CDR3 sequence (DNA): TGTGCCAGCAGCTCGGTGAATACAGATACGCAGTATTTT.